The 32 T cell receptor beta chains below all came from one sample that was sequenced in a study of blood T cell repertoires in COVID-19. Only in-frame clones appear in the TCRdb table, and some are missing; sequencing was by immunoSEQ multiplex PCR. The sample holds about 44,000 clones, around four fifths seen once. What was sequenced was peripheral blood. These receptors came from a human donor in a cohort sampled during active COVID-19.

The chain recombines TRBV7-3 with TRBJ1-6; 7 nucleotides line up with TRBD1. Trimming took 1 base from V and 9 from J; bases not matched to a gene: 6. The CDR3 has 15 residues. Germline V gene lookup returns CDR1 SGHTA and CDR2 FQGTGA. Here the CDR3 reads CASSLSPDRVSPLHF. The CDR3 coding sequence is TGTGCCAGCAGCTTAAGCCCCGACAGGGTTTCACCCCTCCACTTT.

The genes are TRBV15 and TRBJ2-3, with 8 positions matching TRBD2. The CDR3 extends over 16 amino acids. The J segment lost 4 bases and the V segment lost 3 bases, leaving 9 bases of the junction unmatched. The V gene's germline CDR1 is LNHNV and CDR2 YYDKDF (reference sequence). The CDR3 reads CATSSDPGLVPDTQYF. The CDR3 nucleotides are TGTGCCACCAGCAGCGACCCGGGACTAGTGCCAGATACGCAGTATTTT.

The V gene is TRBV7-8, the J gene TRBJ2-7, with a tentative D call TRBD2 (5 bases). Trimming pared 5 bases from V and 2 bases from J, leaving 16 bases between. Germline V gives CDR1 SGHVS, CDR2 FQNEAQ. The CDR3 consists of 15 residues. DNA of the CDR3: TGTGCCAGCAGCCGGACGACGGGGTCGACCTACGAGCAGTACTTC. Encoded protein: CASSRTTGSTYEQYF.

The rearrangement uses TRBV5-1 and TRBJ2-7, with 8 nucleotides matching TRBD1. CDR1 SGHRS and CDR2 YFSETQ come from the germline V gene. The CDR3 is 14 residues long. V shed 3 bases, J shed 4 bases, and the junction held 6 bases outside the gene matches. CDR3 protein: CASSSGTGAYEQYV. Here the CDR3 DNA reads TGCGCCAGCAGCTCCGGGACAGGTGCATACGAGCAGTACGTC.

CDR3: CASSSGQTQHF. The CDR3 region has the DNA TGTGCCAGTAGTTCCGGACAGACCCAGCATTTT. The V call is TRBV19, the J call TRBJ1-5; a possible D gene is TRBD1 (6 bases). Trimming cost V 5 bases and J 11 bases, with 10 bases left between them. The CDR3 has 11 residues. CDR1 and CDR2 from the germline V gene are LNHDA and SQIVND (reference sequence).

The genes are TRBV9 and TRBJ2-5, with 7 bases identical to TRBD1. The ends lost 4 bases at V and 4 bases at J; junction bases unmatched: 13. CDR3 length: 16 amino acids. Germline CDR1 reads SGDLS; CDR2 reads YYNGEE. The CDR3 nucleotides are TGTGCCAGCAGCCCCGACGTTCCGACAGGGAGAGAGACCCAGTACTTC. It encodes CASSPDVPTGRETQYF.

The gene calls are TRBV12-3 or TRBV12-4 and TRBJ1-4; maybe TRBD1 (6 bases). Trimming cost V 3 bases and J 7 bases, with 6 bases left between them. The CDR3 is made up of 12 amino acids. CDR3 sequence: CASSLDSEKLFF. The CDR3 DNA follows: TGTGCCAGCAGTTTGGACAGTGAAAAACTGTTTTTT.

The chain carries TRBV30 and TRBJ1-2; the D gene is possibly TRBD1 (5 bases). The CDR3 sequence is 14 residues long. Germline CDR1 reads GTSNPN; CDR2 reads SVGIG (reference sequence). V was clipped by 1 base and J by 5 bases, with 14 bases between them. The DNA of the CDR3 is TGTGCCTGGAGTGCTCCTGGGGCAGGTTATGGCTACACCTTC. Amino acids: CAWSAPGAGYGYTF.

The rearrangement uses TRBV28 and TRBJ1-6; 7 nucleotides line up with TRBD1. V was pared by 3 bases and J by 5 bases, with 7 bases of the junction left unmatched. The CDR3 length is 16 residues. Germline values: CDR1 MDHEN, CDR2 SYDVKM. CDR3 coding DNA: TGTGCCAGCAGTTTTTGGACAGGCACAGATAATTCACCCCTCCACTTT. Translated, it gives CASSFWTGTDNSPLHF.

This chain connects TRBV23-1 to TRBJ1-2, with D hard to call. TRBV23-1 falls under the ORF class, with uncertain function. V was pared by 9 bases and J by 0 bases, with 11 bases between. The CDR3 contains 13 residues. CDR3 DNA sequence: TGCGCCAGAATAGTGCACCCTAACTATGGCTACACCTTC. It yields the protein CARIVHPNYGYTF.

The gene calls are TRBV28 and TRBJ1-2, with D maybe TRBD1 (6 bases). The V gene's germline CDR1 is MDHEN and CDR2 SYDVKM. The CDR3 is 16 residues long. V shed 6 bases and J shed 0 bases, with 17 bases lying between them. Written as DNA, the CDR3 is TGTGCCAGCAGCCGAACCGGACAGTTAGCTAACTATGGCTACACCTTC. It encodes CASSRTGQLANYGYTF.

This clone appeared a few times. The J gene is TRBJ1-5, the V gene TRBV4-1; D unclear. Trimming took 3 bases from V and 9 from J, leaving 18 bases between them. The CDR3 sequence is 15 residues long. Germline-derived CDR1 and CDR2 are MGHRA and YSYEKL. The CDR3 DNA follows: TGCGCCAGCAGCCATGTCCTATCCCCCGATTCGCCCCAGCATTTT. It codes for CASSHVLSPDSPQHF.

The chain couples TRBV18 to TRBJ2-3; TRBD1 matches at 12 bases. V shed 5 bases, J shed 2 bases, and the junction held 14 bases outside the gene matches. In germline, CDR1 is KGHSH, CDR2 LQKENI. This CDR3 has 19 residues. In nucleotides, the CDR3 is TGTGCCAGCTCAGCGACCGGGACAGGGGGCCTCGGTCACACAGATACGCAGTATTTT. Amino acid sequence: CASSATGTGGLGHTDTQYF.

The chain links TRBV5-1 to TRBJ2-7, with TRBD1 identical over 11 bases. Germline CDR1 is SGHRS and CDR2 is YFSETQ. The V and J ends lost 5 bases and 3 bases, in that order; junction bases with no gene match: 7. The CDR3 consists of 15 residues. The CDR3 reads CASSLGTGGIYEQYV. In DNA, the CDR3 is TGCGCCAGCAGTTTAGGGACAGGGGGGATCTACGAGCAGTACGTC.

This sequence joins TRBV11-2 and TRBJ2-2; D gene unclear. The CDR3 runs 13 residues. Germline V gene data show CDR1 as SGHAT and CDR2 as FQNNGV. Trimming took off 5 bases at V and 8 bases at J, with 12 bases between the two ends. Here the CDR3 reads CASSALVAGELFF. As DNA, the CDR3 is TGTGCCAGCAGCGCATTAGTTGCTGGGGAGCTGTTTTTT.

V is TRBV18 and J is TRBJ1-4; 7 bases are shared with TRBD1. Trimming removed 3 bases from V and 2 bases from J; junction bases left unmatched: 0. Germline assignment: CDR1 KGHSH and CDR2 LQKENI. This CDR3 contains 14 residues. CDR3 in DNA: TGTGCCAGCTCACCGGGACAGACTAATGAAAAACTGTTTTTT. Encoded protein: CASSPGQTNEKLFF.

The rearrangement joins TRBV7-9 to TRBJ1-2; 8 nucleotides agree with TRBD1. The junction had 8 bases not matched to a gene; V was cut back by 2 bases and J by 3 bases. This CDR3 contains 16 residues. Germline CDR1 is SEHNR and CDR2 is FQNEAQ (reference sequence). The CDR3 coding sequence is TGTGCCAGCAGCTTAAGGCAGGGGGCAGGAGACTATGGCTACACCTTC. It specifies CASSLRQGAGDYGYTF.

J is TRBJ1-4 and V is TRBV4-1; 8 bases are shared with TRBD1. The CDR3 is 15 residues long. The germline V gene encodes CDR1 MGHRA and CDR2 YSYEKL. V shed 6 bases and J 7 bases; nucleotides not matched to a gene: 10. The CDR3 reads CASRKTGTGGEKLFF. CDR3 nucleotides: TGCGCCAGCAGAAAAACCGGGACAGGCGGTGAAAAACTGTTTTTT.

The chain links TRBV4-3 to TRBJ2-1, with 11 bases identical to TRBD1. The V and J ends lost 0 bases and 10 bases, in that order; junction bases with no gene match: 5. In germline, CDR1 is LGHNA, CDR2 YSLEER. This CDR3 has 15 amino acids. CDR3 DNA: TGCGCCAGCAGCCAAGAGGGGACAGGGGGTGGGGAGCAGTTCTTC. Protein product: CASSQEGTGGGEQFF.

A single count supports this clone. The chain carries TRBV5-4 and TRBJ2-3; 7 bases align to TRBD2. J lost 4 bases, V lost 4 bases, and 3 bases had no gene match. The CDR3 is made up of 13 amino acids. Germline V CDR1 and CDR2: SGHNT, YYREEE (reference sequence). In DNA form, the CDR3 reads TGTGCCAGCAGCGACGGACTAGCAGATACGCAGTATTTT. As protein: CASSDGLADTQYF.

The J gene is TRBJ2-7, the V gene TRBV11-2; 7 positions agree with TRBD1. The V segment lost 5 bases and the J segment 0 bases; nucleotides outside the gene matches: 10. The CDR3 has 16 residues. From germline, CDR1 is SGHAT and CDR2 FQNNGV. CDR3 loop: CASSTYRGQSSYEQYF. CDR3 bases: TGTGCCAGCAGCACCTACAGGGGCCAAAGCTCCTACGAGCAGTACTTC. The variable domain in full, completed from reference TRBV11-2 and TRBJ2-7, reads EAGVAQSPRYKIIEKRQSVAFWCNPISGHATLYWYQQILGQGPKLLIQFQNNGVVDDSQLPKDRFSAERLKGVDSTLKIQPAKLEDSAVYLCASSTYRGQSSYEQYFGPGTRLTVT.

CDR3 residues: CASSPEMAGSYNEQFF. CDR3 nucleotides: TGCGCCAGCAGCCCGGAAATGGCGGGGTCCTACAATGAGCAGTTCTTC. The rearrangement joins TRBV5-1 to TRBJ2-1, with D possibly being TRBD2 (6 bases). Trimming removed 4 bases at V and 1 base at J, with 15 bases between. Germline V gene data show CDR1 as SGHRS and CDR2 as YFSETQ. The CDR3 spans 16 residues.

The chain has TRBV19 and TRBJ2-2, with D maybe TRBD2 (6 bases). CDR3 length: 18 amino acids. V was cut by 3 bases and J by 5 bases, with 22 bases left in between. Germline V gives CDR1 LNHDA, CDR2 SQIVND (reference sequence). The CDR3 bases are TGTGCCAGTAGTATTTACGACCTCGGGGACTTGGGAACCGGGGAGCTGTTTTTT. Protein product: CASSIYDLGDLGTGELFF.

This chain links TRBV5-1 with TRBJ1-5, with D possibly matching TRBD1 (5 bases). This CDR3 is 15 amino acids long. The germline V gene encodes CDR1 SGHRS and CDR2 YFSETQ. V lost 0 bases and J 3 bases, leaving 10 bases between the germline ends. The CDR3 DNA follows: TGCGCCAGCAGCTTGGAAGGACACCTCAATCAGCCCCAGCATTTT. Amino acids: CASSLEGHLNQPQHF.

The rearrangement joins TRBV7-6 to TRBJ2-7; TRBD1 aligns across 9 bases. The V gene's germline CDR1 is SGHVS and CDR2 FNYEAQ. The CDR3 is made up of 14 amino acids. V gave up 5 bases and J gave up 5 bases; unmatched junction bases: 7. CDR3 residues: CASSRDRERDEQYF. CDR3 DNA: TGTGCCAGCAGCCGGGACAGGGAGAGGGACGAGCAGTACTTC.

The chain recombines TRBV19 with TRBJ2-3, with D possibly TRBD2 on 6 matching bases. Trimming cost V 5 bases and J 2 bases, with 20 bases left between them. The CDR3 spans 17 residues. Germline V CDR1 and CDR2: LNHDA, SQIVND (reference sequence). The CDR3 nucleotides read TGTGCCAGTAGTCCACCTCCCTGGGGGGTTCTCACAGATACGCAGTATTTT. Protein sequence: CASSPPPWGVLTDTQYF.

The V call is TRBV5-4, the J call TRBJ1-2; 8 nucleotides align to TRBD1. The CDR3 loop spans 15 amino acids. The germline gives CDR1 SGHNT, CDR2 YYREEE (reference sequence). Trimming cost V 4 bases and J 3 bases; bases outside gene matches: 8. The CDR3 DNA is TGTGCCAGCAGCCCCTCAAACAGGGGGGACTATGGCTACACCTTC. It specifies CASSPSNRGDYGYTF.

In DNA, the CDR3 is TGCAGCGTTGAAGATGAGGGTTACGAGCAGTACTTC. Its translation: CSVEDEGYEQYF. This rearrangement joins TRBV29-1 to TRBJ2-7; maybe TRBD2 (5 bases). The germline V gene has CDR1 SQVTM and CDR2 ANQGSEA. The CDR3 consists of 12 residues. V shed 0 bases and J shed 4 bases, with 7 bases lying between them.

This clone came up many times. The chain is built from TRBV21-1 and TRBJ2-7; no check of the table's D call, TRBD1, against the DNA was made. TRBV21-1 is marked as a pseudogene. The CDR3 is 13 amino acids. In nucleotides, the CDR3 is TGTGCCAGCAGTTTGGACAGGGACTACGAGCAGTACGTC. This encodes CASSLDRDYEQYV.

The chain is built from TRBV7-2 and TRBJ1-5, with 9 nucleotides matching TRBD1. V lost 5 bases, J lost 6 bases, and 8 bases stayed unmatched. Looked up from germline, CDR1 is SGHTA and CDR2 is FQGNSA. This CDR3 contains 15 residues. The chain's CDR3 is CASSTTGGSGQPQHF. As DNA, the CDR3 is TGTGCCAGCAGCACTACAGGGGGCTCGGGTCAGCCCCAGCATTTT.

The chain uses TRBV7-9 and TRBJ1-2; maybe TRBD1 (6 bases). The CDR3 extends over 12 amino acids. Germline V lookup: CDR1 SEHNR, CDR2 FQNEAQ (reference sequence). V dropped 5 bases and J dropped 7 bases, with 11 bases sitting between them. The CDR3 loop reads CASSVQGPGYTF. In nucleotides, the CDR3 is TGTGCCAGCAGCGTACAGGGTCCTGGCTACACCTTC.

The chain combines TRBV4-3 with TRBJ1-1; D is perhaps TRBD1 (5 bases). The CDR3 has 16 amino acids. Trimming removed 1 base from V and 3 bases from J, with 15 bases in between. CDR1 is LGHNA and CDR2 is YSLEER in the germline V gene. The CDR3 nucleotides read TGCGCCAGCAGCCAAGGACACGACAGAGTATACACTGAAGCTTTCTTT. The encoded protein is CASSQGHDRVYTEAFF.